These 13 T cell receptor beta chains were sequenced from one sample in a study of T cell repertoires in cytomegalovirus infection. These receptors' antigens are unknown. A single record per CDR3 protein comes from TCRdb applying MiXCR to the reads. Among about 110,000 distinct CDR3 sequences listed, around 28% were seen once. The sequencing used CD8+ T cells from cultured PBMCs, collected from culture after CMV antigen stimulation. Every receptor here comes from a human donor in good health (CMV status not recorded). Some clones in this sample may be carry-over from other donors' samples.

This clonotype was seen ten or more times. The V and J genes are TRBV12-3 or TRBV12-4 and TRBJ2-7; tentative D call: TRBD1 (5 bases). V was shortened by 2 bases and J by 5 bases, with 10 bases between the two germline ends. This CDR3 spans 13 amino acids. The CDR3, as DNA: TGTGCCAGCAGTTTACAAGGGGTGAACGAGCAGTACTTC. It is translated as CASSLQGVNEQYF.

This clonotype was counted a few times. This chain links TRBV12-3 or TRBV12-4 with TRBJ1-1; no definite D call. With 2 bases removed from V and 6 bases from J, the gap between germline ends came to 7 bases. The CDR3 totals 12 residues. The CDR3 coding sequence is TGTGCCAGCAGTTTAACGATTTCTGAAGCTTTCTTT. This translates into CASSLTISEAFF.

V is TRBV29-1 and J is TRBJ1-1, with 8 bases fitting TRBD1. The junction had 3 bases not matched to a gene; V was cut back by 6 bases and J by 0 bases. The germline V gene has CDR1 SQVTM and CDR2 ANQGSEA. The CDR3 runs 13 residues. The CDR3 here is CSVTGGVNTEAFF. The CDR3 region has the DNA TGCAGCGTAACAGGGGGGGTGAACACTGAAGCTTTCTTT.

This clonotype was seen a few times. The chain couples TRBV5-5 to TRBJ1-4; 9 bases match TRBD1. Germline V gene sequence: CDR1 SGHKS, CDR2 YYEKEE (reference sequence). Trimming at V came to 3 bases and at J to 8 bases, leaving 5 bases not matched to a gene. The CDR3 has 14 amino acids. The CDR3 here is CASSSRTGEEKLFF. The CDR3 nucleotides read TGTGCCAGCAGCTCACGGACAGGGGAGGAAAAACTGTTTTTT.

The chain recombines TRBV6-1 with TRBJ1-6, with TRBD1 identical over 10 bases. Trimming removed 3 bases from V and 6 bases from J; junction bases left unmatched: 2. CDR3 size: 15 residues. The V gene's germline CDR1 is MNHNS and CDR2 SASEGT. The CDR3, as DNA: TGTGCCAGCAGTGAGGGGGACAGGGGTAATTCACCCCTCCACTTT. Its translation is CASSEGDRGNSPLHF.

The chain couples TRBV20-1 to TRBJ1-4; possibly TRBD1 for D (6 bases). Per the germline V gene, CDR1 is DFQATT and CDR2 is SNEGSKA (reference sequence). The CDR3 runs to 13 residues. V was trimmed by 6 bases and J by 15 bases, leaving 23 bases between them. CDR3 region: CSATVVDSDPMFF. The CDR3 coding sequence is TGCAGTGCAACGGTGGTGGACAGCGATCCAATGTTTTTT.

This sequence joins TRBV5-6 and TRBJ2-6; the D gene is possibly TRBD1 (6 bases). Looked up from germline, CDR1 is SGHDT and CDR2 is YYEEEE. The CDR3 length is 13 residues. Trimming removed 10 bases from V and 2 bases from J, with 10 bases in between. CDR3 residues: CASEGAGANVLTF. The CDR3 nucleotides read TGTGCCTCAGAGGGGGCTGGGGCCAACGTCCTGACTTTC. Based on the CDR3 plus reference TRBV5-6 and TRBJ2-6, the full variable domain is DAGVTQSPTHLIKTRGQQVTLRCSPKSGHDTVSWYQQALGQGPQFIFQYYEEEERQRGNFPDRFSGHQFPNYSSELNVNALLLGDSALYLCASEGAGANVLTFGAGSRLTVL.

There are many counts of this clonotype. This chain joins TRBV7-8 and TRBJ1-1; 9 bases are shared with TRBD1. Germline CDR1 SGHVS, CDR2 FQNEAQ. CDR3 length: 13 amino acids. The junction had 4 bases not matched to a gene; V was cut back by 5 bases and J by 6 bases. The CDR3 protein is CASSPGQGSEAFF. The CDR3 DNA reads TGTGCCAGCAGCCCGGGACAGGGTTCTGAAGCTTTCTTT. Variable domain in full (rest from reference TRBV7-8 and TRBJ1-1): GAGVSQSPRYKVAKRGQDVALRCDPISGHVSLFWYQQALGQGPEFLTYFQNEAQLDKSGLPSDRFFAERPEGSVSTLKIQRTQQEDSAVYLCASSPGQGSEAFFGQGTRLTVV.

This clonotype was observed a handful of times. The V and J genes are TRBV2 and TRBJ2-7; D not certain. Trimming shortened V by 4 bases and J by 0 bases, and 16 bases separated the two germline ends. Germline assignment: CDR1 SNHLY and CDR2 FYNNEI. This CDR3 is built from 16 residues. CDR3 coding DNA: TGTGCCAGCAGTGGGTTCCCGTTTAGTTCCTCCTACGAGCAGTACTTC. Translated, it gives CASSGFPFSSSYEQYF. The complete variable domain, with remaining parts taken from reference TRBV2 and TRBJ2-7, reads EPEVTQTPSHQVTQMGQEVILRCVPISNHLYFYWYRQILGQKVEFLVSFYNNEISEKSEIFDDQFSVERPDGSNFTLKIRSTKLEDSAMYFCASSGFPFSSSYEQYFGPGTRLTVT.

As DNA, the CDR3 is TGTGCCTGGAGTGCTGGTCAGGGGGCGGAGGATGAGCAGTTCTTC. It codes for CAWSAGQGAEDEQFF. The V gene is TRBV30, the J gene TRBJ2-1, with 8 bases matching TRBD1. The CDR3 spans 15 residues. J was trimmed by 8 bases and V by 1 base; bases with no gene match: 10. The V gene's germline CDR1 is GTSNPN and CDR2 SVGIG (reference sequence).

This clonotype was found a few times. The V gene is TRBV20-1, the J gene TRBJ2-1; 7 positions match TRBD1. The CDR3 consists of 16 residues. Germline V gives CDR1 DFQATT, CDR2 SNEGSKA (reference sequence). V was clipped by 0 bases and J by 4 bases; unmatched bases: 9. The CDR3 is CSARDRGQLHYNEQFF. DNA for the CDR3: TGCAGTGCTAGAGATCGGGGACAGCTGCATTACAATGAGCAGTTCTTC.

In this sample, this clonotype turned up once. The rearrangement joins TRBV29-1 to TRBJ2-2; D perhaps matches TRBD1 (6 bases). With 6 bases removed from V and 5 bases from J, the gap between germline ends came to 13 bases. Germline CDR1 reads SQVTM; CDR2 reads ANQGSEA. This CDR3 contains 13 residues. The CDR3: CSVDITGTGELFF. In DNA form, the CDR3 reads TGCAGCGTCGACATAACAGGGACCGGGGAGCTGTTTTTT.

The J gene is TRBJ2-5, the V gene TRBV29-1; 11 bases align to TRBD2. This CDR3 region has 16 residues. The germline gives CDR1 SQVTM, CDR2 ANQGSEA. V lost 6 bases to trimming and J lost 1 base; unmatched junction nucleotides: 10. The CDR3 sequence is CSVESLLAGAQETQYF. The CDR3 coding sequence is TGCAGCGTCGAATCTTTACTAGCGGGAGCCCAAGAGACCCAGTACTTC.